The T cell receptor beta chain described here comes from a study of technical replicates of blood from several donors. The CDR3 totals 15 residues. The germline V gene has CDR1 MNHEY and CDR2 SVGAGI. V shed 5 bases, J shed 12 bases, and the junction held 14 bases outside the gene matches. Profiled with immunoSEQ multiplex PCR; TCRdb holds only in-frame clones, not every one. The table includes 75,000 to 95,000 clones, just under 95% detected once. This chain joins TRBV6-5 and TRBJ2-1; TRBD1 agrees at 9 bases. The sample was T cells isolated from PBMCs. The receptor was derived from a human donor in good health. The CDR3 loop is CASSTTGTGKLGQFF. The CDR3 DNA reads as TGTGCCAGCAGTACGACCGGGACAGGGAAGTTAGGGCAGTTCTTC.